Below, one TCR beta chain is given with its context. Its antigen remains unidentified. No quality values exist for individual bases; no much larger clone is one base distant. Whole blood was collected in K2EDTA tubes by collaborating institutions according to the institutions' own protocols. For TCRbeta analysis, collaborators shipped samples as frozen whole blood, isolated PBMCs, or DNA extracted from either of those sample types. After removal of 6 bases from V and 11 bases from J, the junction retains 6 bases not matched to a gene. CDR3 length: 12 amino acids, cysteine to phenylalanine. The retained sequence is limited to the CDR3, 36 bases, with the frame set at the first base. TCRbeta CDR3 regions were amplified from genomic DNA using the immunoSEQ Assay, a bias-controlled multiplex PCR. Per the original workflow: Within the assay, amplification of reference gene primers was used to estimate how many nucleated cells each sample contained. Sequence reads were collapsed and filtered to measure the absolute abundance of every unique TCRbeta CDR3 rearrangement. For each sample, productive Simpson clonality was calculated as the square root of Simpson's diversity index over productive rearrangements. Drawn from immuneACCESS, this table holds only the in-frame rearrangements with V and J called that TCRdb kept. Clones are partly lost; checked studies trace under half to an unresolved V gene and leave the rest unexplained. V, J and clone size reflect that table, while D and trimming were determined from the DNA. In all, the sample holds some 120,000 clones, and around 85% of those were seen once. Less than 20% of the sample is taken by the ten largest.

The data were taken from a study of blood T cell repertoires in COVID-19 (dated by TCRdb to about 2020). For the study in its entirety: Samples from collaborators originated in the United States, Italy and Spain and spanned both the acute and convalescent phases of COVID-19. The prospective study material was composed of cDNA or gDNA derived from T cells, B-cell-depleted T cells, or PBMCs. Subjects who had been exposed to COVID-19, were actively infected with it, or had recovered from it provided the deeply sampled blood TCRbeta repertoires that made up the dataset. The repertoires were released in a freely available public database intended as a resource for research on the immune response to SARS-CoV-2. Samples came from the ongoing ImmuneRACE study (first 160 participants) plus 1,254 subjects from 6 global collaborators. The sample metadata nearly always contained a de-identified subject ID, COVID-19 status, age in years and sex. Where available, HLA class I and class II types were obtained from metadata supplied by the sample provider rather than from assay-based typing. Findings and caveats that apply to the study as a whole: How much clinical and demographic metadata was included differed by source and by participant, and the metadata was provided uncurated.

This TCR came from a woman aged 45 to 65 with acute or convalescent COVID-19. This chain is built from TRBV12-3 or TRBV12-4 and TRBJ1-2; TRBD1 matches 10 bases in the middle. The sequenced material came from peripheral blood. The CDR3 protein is CASRPLGQGYTF. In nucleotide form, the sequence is TGTGCCAGCAGGCCTTTGGGACAGGGGTACACCTTC.